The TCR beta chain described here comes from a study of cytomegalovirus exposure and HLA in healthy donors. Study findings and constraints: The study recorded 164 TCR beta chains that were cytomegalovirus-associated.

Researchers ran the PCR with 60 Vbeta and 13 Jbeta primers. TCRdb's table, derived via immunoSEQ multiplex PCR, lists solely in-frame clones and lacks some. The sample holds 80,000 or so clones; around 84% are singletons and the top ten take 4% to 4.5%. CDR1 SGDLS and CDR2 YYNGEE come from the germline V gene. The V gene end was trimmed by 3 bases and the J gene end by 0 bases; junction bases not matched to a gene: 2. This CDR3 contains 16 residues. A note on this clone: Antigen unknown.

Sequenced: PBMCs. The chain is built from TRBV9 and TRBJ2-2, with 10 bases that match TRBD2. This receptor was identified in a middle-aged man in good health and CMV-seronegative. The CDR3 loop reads CASSASGSTNTGELFF. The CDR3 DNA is TGTGCCAGCAGCGCTAGCGGGAGTACGAACACCGGGGAGCTGTTTTTT.